This TCR beta chain was profiled in a study of OX40 agonist ivuxolimab in advanced cancers. Study at large: Across the patients, intravenous ivuxolimab was delivered every 2 weeks at 0.01 to 10 mg/kg. Study-level findings and limits: Also showing low normalized T-cell clonal expansion were some of the nonresponders. At doses 0.1 to 3.0 mg/kg, CD4+ and CD8+ clones expanded.

Of note for this clone: Its antigen remains unidentified.

Assay: immunoSEQ multiplex PCR; the TCRdb copy retains only in-frame clones and omits some. The sample carries about 68,000 clones, about 89% recorded once. The clonotype was recovered from an adult with an advanced solid tumor such as melanoma, head and neck, liver or kidney cancer. Sequencing used CD4+ or CD8+ T cells sorted from blood, obtained in a trial of the OX40 agonist ivuxolimab.

CDR3 in amino acids: CASSHSPGGALNTEAFF. The CDR3 coding sequence is TGTGCCAGCAGCCACTCCCCAGGGGGCGCGTTGAACACTGAAGCTTTCTTT. The rearrangement links TRBV7-9 to TRBJ1-1; 8 nucleotides line up with TRBD1. The V gene's germline CDR1 is SEHNR and CDR2 FQNEAQ (reference sequence). The CDR3 contains 17 residues. V lost 5 bases and J lost 0; bases outside the gene matches: 11.